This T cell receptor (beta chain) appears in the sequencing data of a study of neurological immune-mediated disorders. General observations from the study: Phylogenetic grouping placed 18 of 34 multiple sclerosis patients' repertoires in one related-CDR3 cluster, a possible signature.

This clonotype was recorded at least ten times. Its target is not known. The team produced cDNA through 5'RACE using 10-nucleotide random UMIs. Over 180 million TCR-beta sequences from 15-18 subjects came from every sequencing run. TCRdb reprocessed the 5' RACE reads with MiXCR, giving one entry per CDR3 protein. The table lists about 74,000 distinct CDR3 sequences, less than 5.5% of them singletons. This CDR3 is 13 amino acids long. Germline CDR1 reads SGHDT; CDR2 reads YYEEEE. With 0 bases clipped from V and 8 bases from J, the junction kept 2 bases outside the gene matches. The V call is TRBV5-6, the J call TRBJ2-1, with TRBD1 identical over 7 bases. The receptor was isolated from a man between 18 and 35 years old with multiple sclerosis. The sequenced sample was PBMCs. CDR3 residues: CASSLGQGHEQFF. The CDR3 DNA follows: TGTGCCAGCAGCTTGGGACAGGGACATGAGCAGTTCTTC.